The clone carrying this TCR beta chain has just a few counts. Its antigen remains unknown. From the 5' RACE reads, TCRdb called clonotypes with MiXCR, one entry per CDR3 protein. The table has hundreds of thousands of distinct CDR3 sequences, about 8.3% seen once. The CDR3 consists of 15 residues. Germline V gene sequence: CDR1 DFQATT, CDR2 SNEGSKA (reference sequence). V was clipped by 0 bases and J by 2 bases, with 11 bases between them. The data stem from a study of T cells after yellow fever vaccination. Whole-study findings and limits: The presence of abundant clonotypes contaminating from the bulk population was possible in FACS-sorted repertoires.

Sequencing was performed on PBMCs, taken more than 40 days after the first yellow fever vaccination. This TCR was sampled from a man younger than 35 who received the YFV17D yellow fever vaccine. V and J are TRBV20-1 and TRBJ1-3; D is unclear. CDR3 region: CSARDESAAGNTIYF. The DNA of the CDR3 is TGCAGTGCTAGAGATGAAAGTGCTGCTGGAAACACCATATATTTT.